One sample yielded the 22 T cell receptor beta chains listed below, sequenced in a study of OX40 agonist ivuxolimab in advanced cancers. Sequencing used immunoSEQ multiplex PCR; TCRdb keeps in-frame clones, though not all of them. The profile shows tens of thousands of clones, around 94% of them singletons. This specimen was CD4+ or CD8+ T cells sorted from blood, taken in a trial of the OX40 agonist ivuxolimab. The source is an adult with an advanced solid tumor such as melanoma, head and neck, liver or kidney cancer.

CDR3 in amino acids: CATSREGISQGAPEAFF. The DNA for the CDR3 is TGTGCCACCAGCAGAGAGGGGATCTCCCAGGGGGCCCCTGAAGCTTTCTTT. This chain connects TRBV15 to TRBJ1-1; 8 bases match TRBD1. This CDR3 comprises 17 residues. The germline V gene encodes CDR1 LNHNV and CDR2 YYDKDF (reference sequence). Trimming removed 0 bases from V and 6 bases from J; junction bases left unmatched: 12.

The J gene is TRBJ1-3, the V gene TRBV28; 9 positions agree with TRBD1. CDR1 is MDHEN, CDR2 SYDVKM, per germline. V lost 3 bases, J lost 2 bases, and 5 bases stayed unmatched. CDR3 length: 16 residues. CDR3 sequence (DNA): TGTGCCAGCAGTTTCTTGGGGACAGGGCCTGGAAACACCATATATTTT. Its translation: CASSFLGTGPGNTIYF.

The rearrangement uses TRBV27 and TRBJ2-7, with D tentatively TRBD2 (5 bases). Germline V gives CDR1 MNHEY, CDR2 SMNVEV (reference sequence). The CDR3 covers 17 residues. Trimming stripped 0 bases from V and 3 bases from J, with 18 bases between. The CDR3 sequence is CASSLSYAERRYYEQYF. The CDR3 DNA is TGTGCCAGCAGTTTATCGTATGCCGAGCGGAGGTACTACGAGCAGTACTTC.

The CDR3 reads CASSVGRGTGELFF. The CDR3 DNA follows: TGTGCCAGCAGCGTAGGGCGGGGCACCGGGGAGCTGTTTTTT. V and J are TRBV9 and TRBJ2-2; D might be TRBD2 (6 bases). V was cut by 0 bases and J by 4 bases, with 7 bases left in between. This CDR3 comprises 14 residues. The germline gives CDR1 SGDLS, CDR2 YYNGEE.

The chain employs TRBV14 and TRBJ2-7, with 7 nucleotides matching TRBD2. CDR1 and CDR2 (germline): SGHDN, FVKESK. This CDR3 spans 13 amino acids. V lost 1 base, J lost 4 bases, and 1 base stayed unmatched. This CDR3 is CASSQVAGYEQYF. The DNA of the CDR3 is TGTGCCAGCAGCCAAGTAGCGGGTTACGAGCAGTACTTC.

The genes are TRBV6-1 and TRBJ1-3; D not resolved. Trimming cost V 3 bases and J 0 bases, with 9 bases left between them. This CDR3 has 15 residues. Per germline, CDR1 MNHNS and CDR2 SASEGT. The CDR3 DNA sequence: TGTGCCAGCAGTGAGGTCAAATACTCTGGAAACACCATATATTTT. Amino acids: CASSEVKYSGNTIYF.

This sequence joins TRBV18 and TRBJ1-4, with no clear D. Germline-derived CDR1 and CDR2 are KGHSH and LQKENI. This CDR3 is 16 amino acids long. V gave up 2 bases and J gave up 0 bases, with 10 bases separating them. The CDR3 sequence is CASSPGGVATNEKLFF. CDR3 coding DNA: TGTGCCAGCTCACCAGGTGGCGTTGCAACTAATGAAAAACTGTTTTTT.

In this sample, this clone turned up once. DNA of the CDR3: TGTGCCAGCAGTTTATTAGGGGGGGGGACTGAAGCTTTCTTT. Amino acid sequence: CASSLLGGGTEAFF. The chain recombines TRBV28 with TRBJ1-1, with D maybe TRBD1 (6 bases). Germline values: CDR1 MDHEN, CDR2 SYDVKM. Between the trimmed V and J ends, which lost 1 base and 5 bases, there was a span of 11 bases. This CDR3 has 14 residues.

V usage is TRBV7-9 and J usage is TRBJ1-5, with D unclear. Trimming took off 1 base at V and 5 bases at J, with 3 bases between the two ends. This CDR3 has 12 residues. Germline V CDR1 and CDR2: SEHNR, FQNEAQ (reference sequence). CDR3 protein: CASSLGDQPQHF. CDR3 nucleotide sequence: TGTGCCAGCAGCTTAGGGGATCAGCCCCAGCATTTT.

The V and J genes are TRBV29-1 and TRBJ2-2; a weak D match, TRBD1 (5 bases). The germline V gene encodes CDR1 SQVTM and CDR2 ANQGSEA. This CDR3 spans 15 amino acids. Deletions cut 7 bases from V and 5 bases from J, with 20 bases between. CDR3 sequence: CSAGPRESGTGELFF. The DNA of the CDR3 is TGCAGCGCCGGACCCAGGGAAAGTGGAACCGGGGAGCTGTTTTTT.

The V call is TRBV19, the J call TRBJ2-7; 9 bases are a match to TRBD1. With 3 bases clipped from V and 3 bases from J, the junction kept 3 bases outside the gene matches. Germline CDR1 is LNHDA and CDR2 is SQIVND (reference sequence). The CDR3 runs 14 residues. The CDR3 reads CASSISTGGYEQYF. For the CDR3, the DNA is TGTGCCAGTAGTATTTCGACAGGGGGCTACGAGCAGTACTTC. Looking up the rest from reference TRBV19 and TRBJ2-7 gives the full variable domain: DGGITQSPKYLFRKEGQNVTLSCEQNLNHDAMYWYRQDPGQGLRLIYYSQIVNDFQKGDIAEGYSVSREKKESFPLTVTSAQKNPTAFYLCASSISTGGYEQYFGPGTRLTVT.

This clone is a singleton in its sample. This chain uses TRBV11-2 with TRBJ2-7; 8 bases agree with TRBD1. With 2 bases clipped from V and 5 bases from J, the junction kept 5 bases outside the gene matches. Germline-derived CDR1 and CDR2 are SGHAT and FQNNGV. The CDR3 runs 14 residues. The CDR3 region is CASSLKVRGHEQYF. CDR3 in DNA: TGTGCCAGCAGCTTAAAGGTCAGGGGGCACGAGCAGTACTTC. Full variable domain (outside the CDR3, taken from reference TRBV11-2 and TRBJ2-7): EAGVAQSPRYKIIEKRQSVAFWCNPISGHATLYWYQQILGQGPKLLIQFQNNGVVDDSQLPKDRFSAERLKGVDSTLKIQPAKLEDSAVYLCASSLKVRGHEQYFGPGTRLTVT.

About this clone itself: Other DNA sequences of this sample code for an identical CDR3. The chain is built from TRBV11-2 and TRBJ2-5; a weak D match, TRBD2 (6 bases). V was pared by 2 bases and J by 5 bases, with 6 bases between. The CDR3 sequence is 12 residues long. Germline V lookup: CDR1 SGHAT, CDR2 FQNNGV. Here the CDR3 reads CASSLSGETQYF. CDR3 nucleotides: TGTGCCAGCAGCTTAAGCGGGGAGACCCAGTACTTC.

The sample holds one count of this clone. The chain has TRBV5-1 and TRBJ2-7, with D possibly being TRBD1 (6 bases). V was cut by 7 bases and J by 3 bases, with 8 bases left in between. The CDR3 consists of 11 residues. From germline, CDR1 is SGHRS and CDR2 YFSETQ. CDR3 region: CASSDSYEQYF. CDR3 nucleotides: TGCGCCAGCTCGGACAGCTACGAGCAGTACTTC.

The V call is TRBV19, the J call TRBJ2-1; D gene uncertain. This CDR3 is 11 amino acids long. Trimming removed 6 bases at V and 6 bases at J, with 6 bases between. CDR1 is LNHDA and CDR2 is SQIVND in the germline V gene (reference sequence). This CDR3 is CASRASNEQFF. The CDR3 nucleotides are TGTGCCAGTAGGGCCTCCAATGAGCAGTTCTTC.

The chain recombines TRBV5-5 with TRBJ2-7; D is undetermined. The germline CDR1 and CDR2 sequences are SGHKS and YYEKEE (reference sequence). Between the trimmed V and J ends, which lost 0 bases and 0 bases, there was a span of 4 bases. The CDR3 has 13 amino acids. CDR3 amino acids: CASSLVGSYEQYF. The CDR3 region has the DNA TGTGCCAGCAGCTTGGTCGGCTCCTACGAGCAGTACTTC.

This rearrangement joins TRBV28 to TRBJ1-1; unclear D gene. V lost 5 bases and J 2 bases, leaving 9 bases between the germline ends. The CDR3 contains 13 residues. Per germline, CDR1 MDHEN and CDR2 SYDVKM. The DNA of the CDR3 is TGTGCCAGCAGTCTCGAGACAAACACTGAAGCTTTCTTT. This sequence encodes CASSLETNTEAFF.

V gene TRBV19 combines with J gene TRBJ1-5; D is uncertain. The CDR3 loop spans 14 amino acids. Trimming pared 10 bases from V and 1 base from J, leaving 14 bases between. Per the germline V gene, CDR1 is LNHDA and CDR2 is SQIVND (reference sequence). CDR3 in amino acids: CAISPTESNQPQHF. The DNA for the CDR3 is TGTGCCATATCTCCCACGGAGAGCAATCAGCCCCAGCATTTT.

About this clone itself: In the same sample, other DNA sequences code for this CDR3. V usage is TRBV27 and J usage is TRBJ2-7; D is unresolved. The CDR3 runs to 11 residues. Trimming shortened V by 8 bases and J by 5 bases, and 10 bases separated the two germline ends. Germline-derived CDR1 and CDR2 are MNHEY and SMNVEV (reference sequence). CDR3 DNA sequence: TGTGCCAGCGGCGCGAATCACGAGCAGTACTTC. Its protein product is CASGANHEQYF.

This chain connects TRBV9 to TRBJ2-5; 12 bases are a match to TRBD2. Germline V gene data show CDR1 as SGDLS and CDR2 as YYNGEE. The CDR3 spans 16 residues. J gave up 2 bases and V 0 bases, and 2 bases lay outside the gene matches. CDR3 sequence (DNA): TGTGCCAGCAGCGTAGATGGACTAGCGGGACAAGAGACCCAGTACTTC. This sequence encodes CASSVDGLAGQETQYF. Drawing the rest from reference TRBV9 and TRBJ2-5, the complete variable domain is DSGVTQTPKHLITATGQRVTLRCSPRSGDLSVYWYQQSLDQGLQFLIQYYNGEERAKGNILERFSAQQFPDLHSELNLSSLELGDSALYFCASSVDGLAGQETQYFGPGTRLLVL.

The chain carries TRBV27 and TRBJ1-5, with TRBD1 identical over 7 bases. This CDR3 spans 14 amino acids. In germline, CDR1 is MNHEY, CDR2 SMNVEV (reference sequence). V was pared by 5 bases and J by 7 bases, with 8 bases of the junction left unmatched. The CDR3 region has the DNA TGTGCCAGCAGTCTGGGACAGATCAACCAGCCCCAGCATTTT. Protein product: CASSLGQINQPQHF.

The chain has TRBV4-1 and TRBJ1-6; unclear D gene. Germline V gene sequence: CDR1 MGHRA, CDR2 YSYEKL. V lost 1 base and J 6 bases, leaving 10 bases between the germline ends. The CDR3 is 15 amino acids. The CDR3 protein is CASSQGPGLNSPLHF. The CDR3 nucleotides are TGCGCCAGCAGCCAAGGGCCGGGCCTTAATTCACCCCTCCACTTT.